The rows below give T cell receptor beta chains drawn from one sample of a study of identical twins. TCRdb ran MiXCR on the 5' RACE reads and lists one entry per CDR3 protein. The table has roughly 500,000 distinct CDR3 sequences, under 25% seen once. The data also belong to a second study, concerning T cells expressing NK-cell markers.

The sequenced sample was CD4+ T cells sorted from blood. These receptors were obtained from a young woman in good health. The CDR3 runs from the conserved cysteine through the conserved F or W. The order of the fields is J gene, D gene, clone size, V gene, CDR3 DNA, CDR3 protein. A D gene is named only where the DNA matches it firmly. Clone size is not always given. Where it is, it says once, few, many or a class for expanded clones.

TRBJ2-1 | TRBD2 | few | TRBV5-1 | TGCGCCAGCAGTTCCCCCGCGACTAGCGGGAGATGGGGCAATGAGCAGTTCTTC | CASSSPATSGRWGNEQFF
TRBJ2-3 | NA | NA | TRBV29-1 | TGCAGCGTCTCCCAAACCGATACGCAGTATTTT | CSVSQTDTQYF
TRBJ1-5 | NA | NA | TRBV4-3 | TGCGCCAGCAGCCAAGATTCCGGGGTCGGGCAGCCCCAGCATTTT | CASSQDSGVGQPQHF
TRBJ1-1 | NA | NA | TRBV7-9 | TGTGCCAGCACCTATGGGGAGGGCACTGAAGCTTTCTTT | CASTYGEGTEAFF
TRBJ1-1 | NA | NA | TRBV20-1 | TGCAGTGCTAACCAATGGGCGAGTGAAGCTTTCTTT | CSANQWASEAFF
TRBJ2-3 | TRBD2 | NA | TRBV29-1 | TGCAGCGTTGAAGATAGCGGGGGGGCATCAGATACGCAGTATTTT | CSVEDSGGASDTQYF
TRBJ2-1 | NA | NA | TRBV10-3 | TGTGCCATCAAGGTAGGGTTGGACAATGAGCAGTTCTTC | CAIKVGLDNEQFF
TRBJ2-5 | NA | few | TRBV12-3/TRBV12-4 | TGTGCCAGCAGTTTCCGGCAGATATACCAAGAGACCCAGTACTTC | CASSFRQIYQETQYF
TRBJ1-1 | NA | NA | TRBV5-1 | TGCGCCAGCAGCTTGGAACCCAGCACTGAAGCTTTCTTT | CASSLEPSTEAFF
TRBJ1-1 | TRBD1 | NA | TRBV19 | TGTGCCAGTAGTATCGAGGGGGCTAAGGCAAGAACTTTCTTT | CASSIEGAKARTFF
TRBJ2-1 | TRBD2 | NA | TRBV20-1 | TGCAGTGCTAGCGTCGGGGGGGGACTCAATGAGCAGTTCTTC | CSASVGGGLNEQFF
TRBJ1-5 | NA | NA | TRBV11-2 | TGTGCCAGCAGCTTAGATGGGGTGAGGCAGCCCCAGCATTTT | CASSLDGVRQPQHF
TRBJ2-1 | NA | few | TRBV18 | TGTGCCAGCTCACCGTCGGCGGGTGGGCAGTTCTTC | CASSPSAGGQFF
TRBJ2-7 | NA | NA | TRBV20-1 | TGCAGTGCTAGTTCATCTGGACGCAACTCCTACGAGCAGTACTTC | CSASSSGRNSYEQYF
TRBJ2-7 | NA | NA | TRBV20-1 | TGCAGTGTGAATAACCCCCCAGTCGAGCAGTACTTC | CSVNNPPVEQYF
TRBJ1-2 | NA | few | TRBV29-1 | TGCAGCGTTGAAACCCAGGGCCCGAACACCTTC | CSVETQGPNTF
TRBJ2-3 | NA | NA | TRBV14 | TGTGCCAGCAGCCAAGATCCGACAAAGGAGACAGATACGCAGTATTTT | CASSQDPTKETDTQYF
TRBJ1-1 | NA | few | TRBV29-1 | TGCAGCGCCTTGGACATAACGAACACTGAAGCTTTCTTT | CSALDITNTEAFF
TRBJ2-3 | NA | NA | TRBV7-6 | TGTGCCAGCAGCTTGGGGTCGCACCACACAGATACGCAGTATTTT | CASSLGSHHTDTQYF
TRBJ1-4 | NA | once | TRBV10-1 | TGCGCCAGCAGCGGACATAGCCCCGGTCTGAATGCCCAAAAACTGTTTTTT | CASSGHSPGLNAQKLFF
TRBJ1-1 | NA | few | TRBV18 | TGTGCCAGCTCACCTCACAGGGTGGCCACTGAAGCTTTCTTT | CASSPHRVATEAFF
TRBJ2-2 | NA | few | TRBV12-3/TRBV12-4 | TGTGCCAGCAGTCCGACCCCCGGGACTGGGAACACCGGGGAGCTGTTTTTT | CASSPTPGTGNTGELFF
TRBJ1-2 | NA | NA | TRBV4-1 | TGCGCCAGCAGCCAAGCACTGGAGAACTATGGCTACACCTTC | CASSQALENYGYTF
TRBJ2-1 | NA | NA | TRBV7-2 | TGTGCCAGCAGCCACCAGAGCGTTGGATTCTACAATGAGCAGTTCTTC | CASSHQSVGFYNEQFF
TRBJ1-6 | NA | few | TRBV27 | TGTGCCAGCAGTTCCCCAGAGCGGAATTCACCCCTCCACTTT | CASSSPERNSPLHF
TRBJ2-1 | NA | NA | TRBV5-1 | TGCGCCAGCAGCGCTGTCGTTACAGGTGGAGCATACAATGAGCAGTTCTTC | CASSAVVTGGAYNEQFF
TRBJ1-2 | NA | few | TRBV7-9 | TGTGCCAGCAGCTTCAACACCGACCTCTATGGCTACACCTTC | CASSFNTDLYGYTF
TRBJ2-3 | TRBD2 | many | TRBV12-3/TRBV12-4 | TGTGCCAGCAGTTTAGCTGGGACTAGCGGGACAGATACGCAGTATTTT | CASSLAGTSGTDTQYF
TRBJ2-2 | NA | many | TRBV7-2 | TGTGCCAGCAGCCTCCCCTACGGGGAGCTGTTTTTT | CASSLPYGELFF
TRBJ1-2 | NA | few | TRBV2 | TGTGCCAGCAGTGAGTTCGTTGACTATGGCTACACCTTC | CASSEFVDYGYTF
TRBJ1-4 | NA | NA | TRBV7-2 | TGTGCCAGCAGAGCCTGGGGGGGCGCGGGTGAAAAACTGTTTTTT | CASRAWGGAGEKLFF